Shown below are 24 T cell receptor beta chains from a single sample sequenced in a study of CD8 T cells in Susac syndrome. Reverse transcription used roughly 0.5 to 1 ug RNA and random hexamers. A single record per CDR3 protein comes from TCRdb applying MiXCR to the immunoSEQ multiplex PCR reads. The table lists about 94,000 distinct CDR3 sequences, 90% to 95% of them singletons. Sequenced sample: CD4+ T cells from PBMCs. The receptors were sampled from a human donor with Susac syndrome.

The chain recombines TRBV14 with TRBJ2-1; D is tentatively TRBD1 or TRBD2 (6 bases each). This CDR3 is 14 amino acids long. Germline V gene sequence: CDR1 SGHDN, CDR2 FVKESK. V was cut by 6 bases and J by 3 bases, with 12 bases left in between. The DNA for the CDR3 is TGTGCCAGCAGAGGGGGGCCAGTCTACAATGAGCAGTTCTTC. It yields the protein CASRGGPVYNEQFF.

A single count supports this clonotype. The genes are TRBV5-4 and TRBJ1-1, with 9 nucleotides matching TRBD1. In germline, CDR1 is SGHNT, CDR2 YYREEE (reference sequence). V shed 1 base and J 4 bases; nucleotides not matched to a gene: 5. The CDR3 has 15 residues. The CDR3 is CASSLQQGARTEAFF. The CDR3 nucleotides read TGTGCCAGCAGCTTGCAACAGGGGGCGCGCACTGAAGCTTTCTTT. Based on the CDR3 plus reference TRBV5-4 and TRBJ1-1, the full variable domain is ETGVTQSPTHLIKTRGQQVTLRCSSQSGHNTVSWYQQALGQGPQFIFQYYREEENGRGNFPPRFSGLQFPNYSSELNVNALELDDSALYLCASSLQQGARTEAFFGQGTRLTVV.

The V call is TRBV3-1, the J call TRBJ1-2; D call uncertain. This CDR3 has 13 residues. Trimming cost V 6 bases and J 8 bases, with 16 bases left between them. CDR1 and CDR2 (germline): LGHDT, YNNKEL (reference sequence). The CDR3 region is CASRKEEAEGYTF. The CDR3 DNA is TGTGCCAGCAGAAAGGAGGAGGCAGAGGGCTACACCTTC.

This chain connects TRBV6-2 or TRBV6-3 to TRBJ2-5; D remains unclear. The ends were cut back, 5 bases at V and 5 bases at J, with 9 bases in the middle. Germline lookup yields CDR1 MNHEY and CDR2 SVGEGT. The CDR3 covers 12 residues. In nucleotides, the CDR3 is TGTGCCAGCAGTATGAACTCGGAGACCCAGTACTTC. This codes for CASSMNSETQYF.

This chain uses TRBV5-4 with TRBJ1-6, with D possibly TRBD1 on 6 matching bases. Germline V gene lookup returns CDR1 SGHNT and CDR2 YYREEE (reference sequence). Trimming removed 0 bases at V and 7 bases at J, with 14 bases between. There are 16 residues in the CDR3. The CDR3 loop is CASSLAGGLENSPLHF. The CDR3 DNA sequence: TGTGCCAGCAGCTTGGCCGGGGGGCTAGAGAATTCACCCCTCCACTTT.

The chain recombines TRBV13 with TRBJ2-7; tentatively, D is TRBD1 (5 bases). Trimming took off 7 bases at V and 2 bases at J, with 15 bases between the two ends. CDR3 length: 14 residues. In germline, CDR1 is PRHDT, CDR2 FYEKMQ (reference sequence). In nucleotides, the CDR3 is TGTGCCAGCATCATAAGGACAAGTCCCTACGAGCAGTACTTC. It codes for CASIIRTSPYEQYF.

The genes are TRBV18 and TRBJ2-4, with a weak D call TRBD1 (5 bases). In germline, CDR1 is KGHSH, CDR2 LQKENI. The CDR3 runs 16 residues. V lost 3 bases to trimming and J lost 7 bases, with 19 bases between them. The CDR3 DNA sequence: TGTGCCAGCTCACCTATCACAGGTGGCCCTACGAACATTCAGTACTTC. Residues: CASSPITGGPTNIQYF.

The chain links TRBV11-2 to TRBJ1-6; tentative D call: TRBD1 (5 bases). CDR3 length: 14 amino acids. The V gene lost 2 bases and the J gene lost 7 bases, with 9 bases spanning the gap. Germline values: CDR1 SGHAT, CDR2 FQNNGV. The CDR3 DNA follows: TGTGCCAGCAGCTTATTACAGGCCAATTCACCCCTCCACTTT. It specifies CASSLLQANSPLHF.

This chain links TRBV20-1 with TRBJ1-1, with TRBD1 as a possible D gene (5 bases). V shed 1 base and J shed 4 bases, with 13 bases lying between them. The germline gives CDR1 DFQATT, CDR2 SNEGSKA (reference sequence). The CDR3 consists of 14 residues. CDR3 nucleotide sequence: TGCAGTGCTAGAGCTTTAGGGACCCGCACTGAAGCTTTCTTT. Protein: CSARALGTRTEAFF.

This rearrangement joins TRBV10-3 to TRBJ1-2; D not certain. The CDR3 spans 12 residues. Germline assignment: CDR1 ENHRY and CDR2 SYGVKD. Trimming pared 8 bases from V and 3 bases from J, leaving 10 bases between. CDR3: CAIQNTDYGYTF. The DNA for the CDR3 is TGTGCCATCCAAAACACCGACTATGGCTACACCTTC.

The J gene is TRBJ1-1, the V gene TRBV6-2 or TRBV6-3, with D possibly TRBD1 on 6 matching bases. The CDR3 contains 12 residues. Looked up from germline, CDR1 is MNHEY and CDR2 is SVGEGT. V was pared by 2 bases and J by 8 bases, with 9 bases between. The CDR3 is CASSYGQFEAFF. For the CDR3, the DNA is TGTGCCAGCAGTTACGGACAGTTCGAAGCTTTCTTT.

The chain couples TRBV27 to TRBJ1-2; a possible D gene is TRBD1 (5 bases). CDR1 and CDR2 from the germline V gene are MNHEY and SMNVEV (reference sequence). Deletions cut 4 bases from V and 7 bases from J, with 16 bases between. The CDR3 contains 14 residues. The CDR3 nucleotides are TGTGCCAGCAGTTACGAGGGGCCCCGGGGTGGCTACACCTTC. It translates to CASSYEGPRGGYTF.

This clonotype appeared once. The rearrangement uses TRBV19 and TRBJ1-1, with D possibly matching TRBD1 (5 bases). With 4 bases removed from V and 1 base from J, the gap between germline ends came to 13 bases. CDR1 is LNHDA, CDR2 SQIVND, per germline (reference sequence). The CDR3 spans 15 residues. For the CDR3, the DNA is TGTGCCAGTAGTACCCTGACTGGGGGGAACACTGAAGCTTTCTTT. It is translated as CASSTLTGGNTEAFF.

V and J are TRBV5-1 and TRBJ2-2; D call uncertain. V gave up 0 bases and J gave up 6 bases, with 9 bases separating them. Germline V gene lookup returns CDR1 SGHRS and CDR2 YFSETQ. The CDR3 loop spans 14 amino acids. The CDR3 DNA reads TGCGCCAGCAGCTTGGAGAGAATCCCCGGGGAGCTGTTTTTT. Protein product: CASSLERIPGELFF.

The chain recombines TRBV15 with TRBJ2-3; D uncertain. In germline, CDR1 is LNHNV, CDR2 YYDKDF (reference sequence). Trimming took off 1 base at V and 6 bases at J, with 11 bases between the two ends. CDR3 size: 14 residues. CDR3 protein: CATSRGGSRDTQYF. The DNA for the CDR3 is TGTGCCACCAGCAGAGGAGGTAGCCGGGATACGCAGTATTTT.

V is TRBV12-3 or TRBV12-4 and J is TRBJ2-1; TRBD1 is a possible D gene (7 bases). Trimming stripped 6 bases from V and 8 bases from J, with 14 bases between. This CDR3 has 13 residues. CDR3 DNA sequence: TGTGCCAGCAGAGCAGGGGGGATCGATGAGCAGTTCTTC. It yields the protein CASRAGGIDEQFF.

This chain uses TRBV29-1 with TRBJ2-1; TRBD2 is a possible D gene (5 bases). With 3 bases removed from V and 8 bases from J, the gap between germline ends came to 5 bases. CDR3 length: 10 amino acids. CDR1 SQVTM and CDR2 ANQGSEA come from the germline V gene. This chain's CDR3 is CSVEDYEQFF. The CDR3 nucleotides read TGCAGCGTTGAGGACTATGAGCAGTTCTTC.

This rearrangement joins TRBV7-9 to TRBJ2-3, with 7 nucleotides matching TRBD2. The trim removed 6 bases at V and 6 bases at J, leaving 9 bases unmatched. Germline loops: CDR1 SEHNR, CDR2 FQNEAQ (reference sequence). This CDR3 has 14 residues. CDR3 nucleotides: TGTGCCAGCAGTCCCTCGGGAGCGGGGGATACGCAGTATTTT. This sequence encodes CASSPSGAGDTQYF. The whole variable domain, remainder taken from reference TRBV7-9 and TRBJ2-3, is DTGVSQNPRHKITKRGQNVTFRCDPISEHNRLYWYRQTLGQGPEFLTYFQNEAQLEKSRLLSDRFSAERPKGSFSTLEIQRTEQGDSAMYLCASSPSGAGDTQYFGPGTRLTVL.

In its sample, this clonotype was seen once. The V and J genes are TRBV27 and TRBJ2-1, with 8 bases aligning to TRBD1. This CDR3 spans 13 amino acids. With 4 bases clipped from V and 7 bases from J, the junction kept 3 bases outside the gene matches. CDR1 MNHEY and CDR2 SMNVEV come from the germline V gene (reference sequence). The CDR3 protein is CASSSDRGNEQFF. The CDR3 DNA reads as TGTGCCAGCAGTTCAGACAGGGGTAATGAGCAGTTCTTC.

The chain has TRBV30 and TRBJ2-5; unclear D gene. Trimming removed 0 bases from V and 0 bases from J, with 2 bases in between. The CDR3 consists of 12 residues. Germline V gives CDR1 GTSNPN, CDR2 SVGIG (reference sequence). The CDR3 region is CAWSVNQETQYF. CDR3 DNA: TGTGCCTGGAGTGTGAACCAAGAGACCCAGTACTTC.

The chain is built from TRBV19 and TRBJ2-7; D might be TRBD2 (5 bases). There are 12 residues in the CDR3. Germline CDR1 and CDR2: LNHDA and SQIVND (reference sequence). The V end was cut by 6 bases, the J end by 6 bases, with 12 bases between. This chain's CDR3 is CASSGVRSEQYF. The CDR3 DNA reads TGTGCCAGTAGCGGGGTAAGATCCGAGCAGTACTTC.

The CDR3 loop reads CASSADREKTQYF. In DNA form, the CDR3 reads TGTGCCAGCAGCGCTGACAGGGAAAAGACCCAGTACTTC. The rearrangement uses TRBV6-5 and TRBJ2-5; 7 nucleotides match TRBD1. The junction had 7 bases not matched to a gene; V was cut back by 6 bases and J by 6 bases. The CDR3 is 13 residues long. CDR1 is MNHEY, CDR2 SVGAGI, per germline.

In DNA form, the CDR3 reads TGCAGTGCCCTACTAGCGGGGGGTAGGGATGAGCAGTTCTTC. Translating it yields CSALLAGGRDEQFF. V and J are TRBV20-1 and TRBJ2-1; TRBD2 aligns across 12 bases. V shed 6 bases and J 8 bases; nucleotides not matched to a gene: 8. Germline assignment: CDR1 DFQATT and CDR2 SNEGSKA (reference sequence). The CDR3 totals 14 residues.

The V and J genes are TRBV20-1 and TRBJ2-7, with 7 bases lining up with TRBD2. Germline CDR1 and CDR2: DFQATT and SNEGSKA (reference sequence). This CDR3 has 13 amino acids. The junction had 6 bases not matched to a gene; V was cut back by 6 bases and J by 1 base. This chain's CDR3 is CSAIIGGSYEQYF. CDR3 nucleotide sequence: TGCAGTGCGATCATCGGGGGGTCCTACGAGCAGTACTTC.